A single sample gave rise to the 3 T cell receptor beta chains below, sequenced in a study of read filtering for tumor transcriptome and immune sequencing. This library used about 400 ng RNA and molecular barcoded adaptors spanning alpha/delta and beta/gamma chains. MiXCR was run by TCRdb on the reads, yielding one entry per CDR3 protein. The sample shows over 80,000 distinct CDR3 sequences, roughly an eighth of them seen only once. The specimen sequenced was a population of CD138-negative cells sorted from bone marrow. The receptor source for this set is a donor over 35 with multiple myeloma.

For this clonotype: Just one base apart from a much larger clone, this may be a read error. This chain uses TRBV20-1 with TRBJ2-5; 8 bases are a match to TRBD2. V trimming: 5 bases; J trimming: 3 bases; junction bases outside the gene matches: 17. This CDR3 has 17 amino acids. In germline, CDR1 is DFQATT, CDR2 SNEGSKA (reference sequence). The CDR3 loop is CSAGSQRESGLKETQYF. The CDR3 DNA sequence: TGCAGTGCTGGAAGTCAGCGGGAGTCTGGGTTGAAAGAGACCCAGTACTTC.

As for this clonotype: This may come from a read error, since a much larger clone is one base off. This chain uses TRBV11-2 with TRBJ2-3; tentative D call: TRBD2 (6 bases). Germline CDR1 reads SGHAT; CDR2 reads FQNNGV. Trimming stripped 7 bases from V and 4 bases from J, with 15 bases between. This CDR3 spans 14 amino acids. CDR3 nucleotide sequence: TGTGCCAGCAAGGGACTCCGCCAATCAGATACGCAGTATTTT. Its protein is CASKGLRQSDTQYF.

This clonotype was seen at least ten times. This sequence joins TRBV5-1 and TRBJ2-7, with D tentatively TRBD1 (9 bases). Germline CDR1 is SGHRS and CDR2 is YFSETQ. The V and J ends lost 0 bases and 3 bases respectively, with 13 bases between them. CDR3 length equals 15 residues. CDR3 loop: CASSLVAGQGYEQYF. The DNA for the CDR3 is TGCGCCAGCAGCTTGGTAGCGGGACAGGGCTACGAGCAGTACTTC.